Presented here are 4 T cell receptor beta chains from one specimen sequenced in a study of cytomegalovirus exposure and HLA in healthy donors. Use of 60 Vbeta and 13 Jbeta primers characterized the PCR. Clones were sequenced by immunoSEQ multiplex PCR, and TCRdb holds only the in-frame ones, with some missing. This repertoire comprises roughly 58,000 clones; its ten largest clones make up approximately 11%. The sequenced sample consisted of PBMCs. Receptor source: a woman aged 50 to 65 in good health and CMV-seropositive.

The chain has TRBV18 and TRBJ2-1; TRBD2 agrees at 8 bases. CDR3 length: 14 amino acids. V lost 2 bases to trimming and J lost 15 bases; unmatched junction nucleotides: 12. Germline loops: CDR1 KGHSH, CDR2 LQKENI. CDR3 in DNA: TGTGCCAGCTCACCAAATCGGGAGGGCCGTTCCCTGTTCTTC. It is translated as CASSPNREGRSLFF.

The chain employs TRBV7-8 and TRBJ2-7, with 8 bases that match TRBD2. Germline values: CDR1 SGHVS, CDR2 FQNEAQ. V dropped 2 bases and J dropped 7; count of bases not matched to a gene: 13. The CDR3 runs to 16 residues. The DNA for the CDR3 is TGTGCCAGCAGCTTAAATCGGCTAAGCTCGGGGGGGGAGCAGTACTTC. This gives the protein CASSLNRLSSGGEQYF.

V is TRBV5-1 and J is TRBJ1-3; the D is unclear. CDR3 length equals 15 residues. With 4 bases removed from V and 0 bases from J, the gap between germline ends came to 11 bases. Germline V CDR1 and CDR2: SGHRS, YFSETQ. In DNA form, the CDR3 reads TGCGCCAGCAGCCCAACGGTTAGCTCTGGAAACACCATATATTTT. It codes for CASSPTVSSGNTIYF.

The CDR3 region is CASTSPRQIPYGYTF. Written as DNA, the CDR3 is TGTGCCAGTACGTCCCCCCGACAAATCCCCTATGGCTACACCTTC. This chain connects TRBV19 to TRBJ1-2; D ambiguous. This CDR3 comprises 15 residues. Germline V CDR1 and CDR2: LNHDA, SQIVND (reference sequence). Trimming took 7 bases from V and 4 from J, leaving 19 bases between them.